The 21 T cell receptor beta chains below come from one sample, sequenced in a study of CD8+ T cells in alopecia areata. Isolated RNA was reverse transcribed into cDNA used as the sequencing template. Clones were read by immunoSEQ multiplex PCR, and TCRdb kept only the in-frame ones, dropping some. The profile shows about 180,000 clones, 59% of them singletons. Sequences were derived from CD4+ T cells sorted from blood, sampled at week 0. These receptors came from a human donor with alopecia areata.

The genes are TRBV19 and TRBJ1-6; 7 bases agree with TRBD1. CDR3 length: 18 amino acids. Trimming at V came to 7 bases and at J to 0 bases, leaving 12 bases not matched to a gene. Germline loops: CDR1 LNHDA, CDR2 SQIVND (reference sequence). CDR3 loop: CASTGDRDPSSYNSPLHF. In DNA, the CDR3 is TGTGCCAGTACTGGGGACAGAGACCCTAGCTCCTATAATTCACCCCTCCACTTT. Looking up the rest from reference TRBV19 and TRBJ1-6 gives the full variable domain: DGGITQSPKYLFRKEGQNVTLSCEQNLNHDAMYWYRQDPGQGLRLIYYSQIVNDFQKGDIAEGYSVSREKKESFPLTVTSAQKNPTAFYLCASTGDRDPSSYNSPLHFGNGTRLTVT.

The V gene is TRBV6-1, the J gene TRBJ1-5, with a weak D call TRBD1 (6 bases). Germline values: CDR1 MNHNS, CDR2 SASEGT. Trimming left V 6 bases short and J 4 bases short, with 10 bases between. The CDR3 is 13 residues long. The CDR3 coding sequence is TGTGCCAGCAGCGGGACACCAAATCAGCCCCAGCATTTT. The encoded protein is CASSGTPNQPQHF.

V usage is TRBV29-1 and J usage is TRBJ2-7; 10 bases map to TRBD2. CDR1 is SQVTM and CDR2 is ANQGSEA in the germline V gene. V lost 4 bases, J lost 9 bases, and 15 bases stayed unmatched. The CDR3 loop spans 15 amino acids. The CDR3 DNA sequence: TGCAGCGTTGTGCTAGCGGGGGCCCGGGCGGGTAGGCAGTACTTC. Translation gives CSVVLAGARAGRQYF.

Judged by abundance, this clone is medium-sized. This chain uses TRBV21-1 with TRBJ1-2; the table's D call of TRBD1 was not tested on the DNA. TRBV21-1 is a known pseudogene. The CDR3 covers 16 residues. The CDR3 reads CASSNQARGFHYGYTF. CDR3 sequence (DNA): TGTGCCAGCAGCAACCAAGCCAGGGGGTTCCATTATGGCTACACCTTC.

The chain is built from TRBV29-1 and TRBJ1-1; D gene ambiguous. CDR1 is SQVTM, CDR2 ANQGSEA, per germline. The CDR3 runs 13 residues. V shed 5 bases and J shed 1 base, with 11 bases lying between them. The CDR3 DNA is TGCAGCGTTTCGTTAGGGAGGAACACTGAAGCTTTCTTT. It translates to CSVSLGRNTEAFF.

The J gene is TRBJ1-1, the V gene TRBV11-2; a weak D match, TRBD1 (6 bases). CDR3 length equals 14 residues. Germline V gives CDR1 SGHAT, CDR2 FQNNGV. Trimming left V 1 base short and J 5 bases short, with 11 bases between. The CDR3 reads CASSLGGGRTEAFF. CDR3 nucleotides: TGTGCCAGCAGCTTAGGAGGGGGTAGGACTGAAGCTTTCTTT.

V and J are TRBV10-3 and TRBJ2-5, with 13 bases aligning to TRBD2. Per germline, CDR1 ENHRY and CDR2 SYGVKD. The ends lost 10 bases at V and 3 bases at J; junction bases unmatched: 11. The CDR3 is 16 amino acids. CDR3 residues: CASSPGGTSGKETQYF. In DNA form, the CDR3 reads TGTGCCAGCTCACCCGGGGGGACTAGCGGGAAAGAGACCCAGTACTTC.

This rearrangement joins TRBV30 to TRBJ1-5, with D perhaps TRBD1 (5 bases). Trimming removed 3 bases from V and 3 bases from J, with 9 bases in between. CDR1 and CDR2 from the germline V gene are GTSNPN and SVGIG (reference sequence). The CDR3 sequence is 13 residues long. CDR3 nucleotide sequence: TGTGCCTGGAGGGGGGGAAACAATCAGCCCCAGCATTTT. This translates into CAWRGGNNQPQHF.

The chain uses TRBV5-6 and TRBJ1-2; 7 bases map to TRBD1. Germline V lookup: CDR1 SGHDT, CDR2 YYEEEE. The CDR3 is made up of 14 amino acids. With 3 bases clipped from V and 4 bases from J, the junction kept 6 bases outside the gene matches. The CDR3 bases are TGTGCCAGCAGCTCGGGACAGTGGTCCTATGGCTACACCTTC. Translating it yields CASSSGQWSYGYTF.

This clone was observed a handful of times. The chain couples TRBV5-1 to TRBJ2-1; 13 bases align to TRBD2. This CDR3 region has 14 residues. Germline-derived CDR1 and CDR2 are SGHRS and YFSETQ. J was trimmed by 8 bases and V by 7 bases; bases with no gene match: 6. This chain's CDR3 is CASSGLAGVDEQFF. In DNA, the CDR3 is TGCGCCAGCTCAGGACTAGCGGGGGTCGATGAGCAGTTCTTC.

The J gene is TRBJ2-7, the V gene TRBV11-2, with D perhaps TRBD1 (6 bases). This CDR3 is built from 13 residues. Trimming took off 5 bases at V and 7 bases at J, with 15 bases between the two ends. Germline loops: CDR1 SGHAT, CDR2 FQNNGV. The CDR3 DNA follows: TGTGCCAGCAGCCGGGTCTCGAGGGGGGAGCAGTACTTC. Translated: CASSRVSRGEQYF.

This clone showed up just a few times. J is TRBJ2-5 and V is TRBV29-1; D may match TRBD1 or TRBD2 (5 bases each). Trimming removed 6 bases from V and 4 bases from J, with 15 bases in between. In germline, CDR1 is SQVTM, CDR2 ANQGSEA. This CDR3 is built from 13 residues. This CDR3 is CSVKGTLRETQYF. The CDR3 DNA follows: TGCAGCGTAAAAGGGACCCTGCGAGAGACCCAGTACTTC.

The chain joins TRBV30 to TRBJ2-5; no clear D gene. V was clipped by 2 bases and J by 4 bases, with 8 bases between them. This CDR3 comprises 12 residues. CDR1 GTSNPN and CDR2 SVGIG come from the germline V gene (reference sequence). The CDR3 sequence: CAWSRAVETQYF. Written as DNA, the CDR3 is TGTGCCTGGAGTAGGGCCGTAGAGACCCAGTACTTC. Variable domain in full (rest from reference TRBV30 and TRBJ2-5): SQTIHQWPATLVQPVGSPLSLECTVEGTSNPNLYWYRQAAGRGLQLLFYSVGIGQISSEVPQNLSASRPQDRQFILSSKKLLLSDSGFYLCAWSRAVETQYFGPGTRLLVL.

J is TRBJ1-6 and V is TRBV14; 10 nucleotides match TRBD1. This CDR3 spans 15 amino acids. Losses at the gene ends were 2 bases for V and 7 bases for J; bases not matched to a gene: 2. Germline V lookup: CDR1 SGHDN, CDR2 FVKESK. The chain's CDR3 is CASSQTTGGNSPLHF. As DNA, the CDR3 is TGTGCCAGCAGCCAAACGACAGGGGGCAATTCACCCCTCCACTTT.

This rearrangement joins TRBV7-9 to TRBJ1-5, with 8 positions matching TRBD1. V shed 5 bases, J shed 6 bases, and the junction held 9 bases outside the gene matches. Germline CDR1 SEHNR, CDR2 FQNEAQ (reference sequence). This CDR3 contains 15 residues. In nucleotides, the CDR3 is TGTGCCAGCAGCGATGGACAGGGCATGAGTCAGCCCCAGCATTTT. Protein: CASSDGQGMSQPQHF.

The chain recombines TRBV19 with TRBJ1-1; the match to TRBD1 covers 7 bases. Germline lookup yields CDR1 LNHDA and CDR2 SQIVND (reference sequence). The CDR3 contains 14 residues. V lost 0 bases, J lost 5 bases, and 3 bases stayed unmatched. The CDR3 protein is CASSIDPGGTEAFF. The CDR3 coding sequence is TGTGCCAGTAGTATAGATCCAGGGGGAACTGAAGCTTTCTTT.

This clone was counted a few times. The V call is TRBV5-6, the J call TRBJ1-3; tentative D call: TRBD1 (6 bases). This CDR3 region has 15 residues. Trimming left V 4 bases short and J 0 bases short, with 11 bases between. Looked up from germline, CDR1 is SGHDT and CDR2 is YYEEEE. The CDR3 here is CASSQGYFSGNTIYF. CDR3 in DNA: TGTGCCAGCAGCCAGGGGTACTTCTCTGGAAACACCATATATTTT. Full variable domain (rest looked up from reference TRBV5-6 and TRBJ1-3): DAGVTQSPTHLIKTRGQQVTLRCSPKSGHDTVSWYQQALGQGPQFIFQYYEEEERQRGNFPDRFSGHQFPNYSSELNVNALLLGDSALYLCASSQGYFSGNTIYFGEGSWLTVV.

This chain connects TRBV11-3 to TRBJ2-5; D ambiguous. The CDR3 totals 13 residues. Germline assignment: CDR1 SGHNT and CDR2 YENEEA. Between the trimmed V and J ends, which lost 8 bases and 0 bases, there was a span of 10 bases. The CDR3: CASDPGHQETQYF. CDR3 bases: TGTGCCAGCGACCCAGGACACCAAGAGACCCAGTACTTC. Together with reference TRBV11-3 and TRBJ2-5, the CDR3 gives the full variable domain: EAGVVQSPRYKIIEKKQPVAFWCNPISGHNTLYWYLQNLGQGPELLIRYENEEAVDDSQLPKDRFSAERLKGVDSTLKIQPAELGDSAVYLCASDPGHQETQYFGPGTRLLVL.

V is TRBV19 and J is TRBJ1-2; 7 bases agree with TRBD1. The CDR3 spans 14 residues. Germline V gene lookup returns CDR1 LNHDA and CDR2 SQIVND (reference sequence). J lost 7 bases, V lost 4 bases, and 9 bases had no gene match. The CDR3 is CASSTETGKGGYTF. As DNA, the CDR3 is TGTGCCAGTAGTACCGAGACAGGGAAGGGTGGCTACACCTTC.

The chain recombines TRBV7-9 with TRBJ2-7, with TRBD2 identical over 12 bases. The germline CDR1 and CDR2 sequences are SEHNR and FQNEAQ (reference sequence). V lost 1 base and J lost 6; bases outside the gene matches: 4. The CDR3 has 15 residues. This CDR3 is CASSLEGLAGSEQYF. The CDR3 nucleotides are TGTGCCAGCAGCTTAGAAGGACTAGCGGGGTCCGAGCAGTACTTC.

This rearrangement joins TRBV6-5 to TRBJ1-3, with TRBD1 identical over 7 bases. The germline CDR1 and CDR2 sequences are MNHEY and SVGAGI. The CDR3 is made up of 15 amino acids. With V trimmed by 5 bases and J by 4 bases, 8 bases remained unmatched. CDR3 in amino acids: CASSTSTGFGNTIYF. Written as DNA, the CDR3 is TGTGCCAGCAGTACATCGACAGGGTTCGGAAACACCATATATTTT.